This T cell receptor (beta chain) was retrieved from a study of CD8+CD57+ T cells in acquired aplastic anemia. Study context: The mean DNA yield obtained from sorted CD4+ and CD8+ cells came to roughly 3.4 ug. General study findings and limits: Patients and controls had in common approximately 29 CD8+ CDR3 sequences.

In its sample, this clonotype ranks as medium-sized. The target antigen is unknown. Profiles of TCR beta VDJ and CDR3 were generated from a genomic DNA template. TCRdb analysed the reads with MiXCR anew, one entry per CDR3 protein. There are more than 150,000 distinct CDR3 sequences in the sample; 64% occur only once, and more than 45% lies in the top ten. Material for sequencing was sorted CD4+, CD8+, or CD8+CD57+ T cells (not recorded which) from PBMCs. The clonotype was recovered from a human donor with severe aplastic anemia or a healthy control (not recorded which).

Written as DNA, the CDR3 is TGTGCCACCAGCAGCCCTACTTCTAGCACAGATACGCAGTATTTT. Its translation: CATSSPTSSTDTQYF. V usage is TRBV15 and J usage is TRBJ2-3; no clear D. V lost 3 bases and J 0 bases, leaving 10 bases between the germline ends. The CDR3 loop spans 15 amino acids. Germline V gene data show CDR1 as LNHNV and CDR2 as YYDKDF (reference sequence). Variable domain in full (rest from reference TRBV15 and TRBJ2-3): DAMVIQNPRYQVTQFGKPVTLSCSQTLNHNVMYWYQQKSSQAPKLLFHYYDKDFNNEADTPDNFQSRRPNTSFCFLDIRSPGLGDTAMYLCATSSPTSSTDTQYFGPGTRLTVL.